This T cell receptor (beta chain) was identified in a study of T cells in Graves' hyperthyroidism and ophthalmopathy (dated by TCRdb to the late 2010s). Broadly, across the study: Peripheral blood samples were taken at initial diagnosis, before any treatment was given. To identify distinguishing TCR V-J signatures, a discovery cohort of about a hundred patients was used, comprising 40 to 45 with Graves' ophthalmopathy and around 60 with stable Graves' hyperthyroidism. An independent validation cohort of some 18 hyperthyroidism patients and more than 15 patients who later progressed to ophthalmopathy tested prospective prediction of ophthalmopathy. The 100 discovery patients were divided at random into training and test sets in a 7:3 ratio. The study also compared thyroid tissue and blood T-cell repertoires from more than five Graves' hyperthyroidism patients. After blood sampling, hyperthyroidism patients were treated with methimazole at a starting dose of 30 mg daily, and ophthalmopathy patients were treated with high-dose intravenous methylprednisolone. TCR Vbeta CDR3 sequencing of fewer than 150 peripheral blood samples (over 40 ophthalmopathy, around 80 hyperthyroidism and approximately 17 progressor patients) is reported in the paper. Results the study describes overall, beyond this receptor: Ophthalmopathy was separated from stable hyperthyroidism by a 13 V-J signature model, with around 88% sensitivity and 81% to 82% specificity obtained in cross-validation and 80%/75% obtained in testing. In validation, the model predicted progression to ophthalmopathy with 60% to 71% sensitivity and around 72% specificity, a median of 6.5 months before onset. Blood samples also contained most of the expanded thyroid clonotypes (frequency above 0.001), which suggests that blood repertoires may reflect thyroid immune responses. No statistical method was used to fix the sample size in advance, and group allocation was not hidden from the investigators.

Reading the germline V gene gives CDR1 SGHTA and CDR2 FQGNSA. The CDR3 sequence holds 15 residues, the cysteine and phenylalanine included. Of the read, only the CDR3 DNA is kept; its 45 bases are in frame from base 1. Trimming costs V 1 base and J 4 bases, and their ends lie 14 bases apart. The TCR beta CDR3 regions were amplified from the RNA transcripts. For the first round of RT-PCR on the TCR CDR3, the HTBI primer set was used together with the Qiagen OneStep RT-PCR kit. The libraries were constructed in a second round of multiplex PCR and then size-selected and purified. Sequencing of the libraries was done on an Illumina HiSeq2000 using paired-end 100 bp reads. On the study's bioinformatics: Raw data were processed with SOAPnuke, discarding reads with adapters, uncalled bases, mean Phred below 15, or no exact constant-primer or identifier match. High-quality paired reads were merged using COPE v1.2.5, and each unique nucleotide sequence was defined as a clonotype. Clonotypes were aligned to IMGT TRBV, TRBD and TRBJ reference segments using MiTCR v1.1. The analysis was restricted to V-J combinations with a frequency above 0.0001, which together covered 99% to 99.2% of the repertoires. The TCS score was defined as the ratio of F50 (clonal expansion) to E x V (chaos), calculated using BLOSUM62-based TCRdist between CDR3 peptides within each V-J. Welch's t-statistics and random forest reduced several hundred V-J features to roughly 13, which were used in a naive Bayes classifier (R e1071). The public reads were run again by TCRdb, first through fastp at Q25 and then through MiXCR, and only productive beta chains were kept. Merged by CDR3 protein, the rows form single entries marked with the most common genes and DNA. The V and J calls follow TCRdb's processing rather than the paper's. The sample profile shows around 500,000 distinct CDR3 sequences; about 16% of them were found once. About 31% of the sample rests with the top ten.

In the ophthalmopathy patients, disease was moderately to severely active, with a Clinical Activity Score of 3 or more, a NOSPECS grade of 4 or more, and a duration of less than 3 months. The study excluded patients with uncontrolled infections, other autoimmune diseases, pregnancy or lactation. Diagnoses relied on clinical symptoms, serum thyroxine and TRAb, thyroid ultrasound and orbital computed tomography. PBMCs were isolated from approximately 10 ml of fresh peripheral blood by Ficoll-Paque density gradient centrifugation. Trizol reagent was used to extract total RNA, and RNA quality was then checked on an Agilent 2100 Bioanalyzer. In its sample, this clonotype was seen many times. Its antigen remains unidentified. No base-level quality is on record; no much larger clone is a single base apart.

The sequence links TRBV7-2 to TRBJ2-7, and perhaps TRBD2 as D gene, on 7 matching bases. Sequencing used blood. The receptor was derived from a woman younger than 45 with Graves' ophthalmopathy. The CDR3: CASSLGGGGRYEQYF. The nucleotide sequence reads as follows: TGTGCCAGCAGCTTAGGGGGGGGCGGTCGGTACGAGCAGTACTTC.